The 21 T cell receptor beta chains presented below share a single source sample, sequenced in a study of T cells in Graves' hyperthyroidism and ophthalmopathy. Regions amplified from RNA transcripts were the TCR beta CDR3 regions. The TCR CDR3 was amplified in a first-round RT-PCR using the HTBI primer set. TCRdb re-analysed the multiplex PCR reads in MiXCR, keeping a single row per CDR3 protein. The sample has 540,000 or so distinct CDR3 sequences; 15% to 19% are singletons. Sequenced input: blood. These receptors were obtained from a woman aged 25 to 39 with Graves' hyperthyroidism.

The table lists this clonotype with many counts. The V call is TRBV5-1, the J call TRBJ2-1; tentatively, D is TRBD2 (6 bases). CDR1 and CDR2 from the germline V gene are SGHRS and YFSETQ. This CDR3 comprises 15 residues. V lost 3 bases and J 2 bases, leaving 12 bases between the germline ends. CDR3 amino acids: CASSSGGVPYNEQFF. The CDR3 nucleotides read TGCGCCAGCAGCTCCGGGGGAGTACCCTACAATGAGCAGTTCTTC.

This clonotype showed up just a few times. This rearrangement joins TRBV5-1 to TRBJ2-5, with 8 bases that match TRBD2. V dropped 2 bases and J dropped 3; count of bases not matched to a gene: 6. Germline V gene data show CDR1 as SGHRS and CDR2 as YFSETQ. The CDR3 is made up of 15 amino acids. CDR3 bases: TGCGCCAGCAGCTTCCGGGGAGCGGGAGAAGAGACCCAGTACTTC. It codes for CASSFRGAGEETQYF.

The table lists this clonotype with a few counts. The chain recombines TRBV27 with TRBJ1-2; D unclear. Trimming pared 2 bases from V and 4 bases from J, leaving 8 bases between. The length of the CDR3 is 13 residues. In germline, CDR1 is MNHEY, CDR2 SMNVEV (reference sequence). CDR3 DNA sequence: TGTGCCAGCAGTTTACTTGGGTCCTATGGCTACACCTTC. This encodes CASSLLGSYGYTF.

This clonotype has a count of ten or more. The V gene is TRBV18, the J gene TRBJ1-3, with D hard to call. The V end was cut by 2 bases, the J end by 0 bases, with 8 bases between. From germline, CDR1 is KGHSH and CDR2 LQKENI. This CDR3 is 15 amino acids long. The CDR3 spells CASSPEKVSGNTIYF. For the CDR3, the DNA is TGTGCCAGCTCACCAGAGAAGGTCTCTGGAAACACCATATATTTT.

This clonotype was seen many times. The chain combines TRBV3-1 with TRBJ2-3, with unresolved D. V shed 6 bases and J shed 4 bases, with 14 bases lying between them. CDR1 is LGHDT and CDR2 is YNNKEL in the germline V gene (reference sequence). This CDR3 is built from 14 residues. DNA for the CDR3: TGTGCCAGCAGGCCTCACCCCATAGCAGATACGCAGTATTTT. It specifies CASRPHPIADTQYF.

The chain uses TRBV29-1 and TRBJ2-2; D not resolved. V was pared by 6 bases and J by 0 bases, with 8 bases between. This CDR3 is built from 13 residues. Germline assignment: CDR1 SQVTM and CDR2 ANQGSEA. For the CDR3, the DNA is TGCAGCGTGAGGTTCGCGAACACCGGGGAGCTGTTTTTT. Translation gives CSVRFANTGELFF.

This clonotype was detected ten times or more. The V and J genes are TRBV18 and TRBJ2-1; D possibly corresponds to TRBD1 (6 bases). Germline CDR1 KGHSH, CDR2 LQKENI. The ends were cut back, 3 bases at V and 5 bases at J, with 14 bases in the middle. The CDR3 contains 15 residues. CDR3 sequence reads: CASSPSGTTNNEQFF. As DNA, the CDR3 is TGTGCCAGCTCACCGTCCGGGACAACGAACAATGAGCAGTTCTTC.

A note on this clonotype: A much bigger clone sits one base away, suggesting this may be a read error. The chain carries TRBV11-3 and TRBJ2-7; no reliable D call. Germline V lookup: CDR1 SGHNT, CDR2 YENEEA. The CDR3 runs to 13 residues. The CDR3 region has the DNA TGTGCCAGCGGCTTAACACGGGCCTACGAGCAGTACTTC. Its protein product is CASGLTRAYEQYF.

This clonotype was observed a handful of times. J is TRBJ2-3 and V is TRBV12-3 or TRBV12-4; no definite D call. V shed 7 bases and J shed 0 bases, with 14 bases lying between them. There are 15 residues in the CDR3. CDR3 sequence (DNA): TGTGCCAGCACCTCGGTAGTATATAGCACAGATACGCAGTATTTT. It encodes CASTSVVYSTDTQYF.

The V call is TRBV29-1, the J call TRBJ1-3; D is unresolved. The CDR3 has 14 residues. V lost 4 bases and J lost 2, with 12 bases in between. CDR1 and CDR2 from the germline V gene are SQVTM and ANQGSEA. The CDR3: CSVGEPAPGNTIYF. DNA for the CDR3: TGCAGCGTTGGTGAACCGGCACCTGGAAACACCATATATTTT.

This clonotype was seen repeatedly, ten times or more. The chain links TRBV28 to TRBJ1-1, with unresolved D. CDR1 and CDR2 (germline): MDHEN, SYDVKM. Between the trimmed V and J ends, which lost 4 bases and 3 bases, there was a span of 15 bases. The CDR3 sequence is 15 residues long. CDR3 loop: CASSSIGQPYTEAFF. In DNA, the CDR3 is TGTGCCAGCAGTTCAATCGGGCAGCCCTACACTGAAGCTTTCTTT.

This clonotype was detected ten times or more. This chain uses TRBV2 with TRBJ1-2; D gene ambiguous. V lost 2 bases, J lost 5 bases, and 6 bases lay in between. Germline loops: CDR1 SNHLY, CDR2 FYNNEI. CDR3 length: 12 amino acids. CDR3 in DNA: TGTGCCAGCAGTGAAACGGCTTATGGCTACACCTTC. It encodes CASSETAYGYTF.

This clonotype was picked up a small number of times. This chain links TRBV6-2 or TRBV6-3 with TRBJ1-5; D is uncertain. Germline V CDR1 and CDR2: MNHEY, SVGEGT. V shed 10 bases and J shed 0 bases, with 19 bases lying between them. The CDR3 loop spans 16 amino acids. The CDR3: CATEGEGAYSNQPQHF. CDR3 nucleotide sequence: TGTGCCACCGAGGGCGAGGGAGCCTATAGCAATCAGCCCCAGCATTTT.

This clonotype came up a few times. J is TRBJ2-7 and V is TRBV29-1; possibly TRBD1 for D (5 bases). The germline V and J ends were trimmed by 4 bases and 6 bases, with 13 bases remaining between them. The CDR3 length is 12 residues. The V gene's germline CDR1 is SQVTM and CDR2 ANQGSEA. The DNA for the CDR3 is TGCAGCGTTGGCAGGGCCCCCTCCGAGCAGTACTTC. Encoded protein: CSVGRAPSEQYF.

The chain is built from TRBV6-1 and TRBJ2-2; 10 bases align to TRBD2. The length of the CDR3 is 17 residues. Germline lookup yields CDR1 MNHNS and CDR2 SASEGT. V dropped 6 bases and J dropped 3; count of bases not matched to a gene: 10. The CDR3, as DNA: TGTGCCAGCAGCGACCCCCTAGCGGGAGAATACACCGGGGAGCTGTTTTTT. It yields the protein CASSDPLAGEYTGELFF.

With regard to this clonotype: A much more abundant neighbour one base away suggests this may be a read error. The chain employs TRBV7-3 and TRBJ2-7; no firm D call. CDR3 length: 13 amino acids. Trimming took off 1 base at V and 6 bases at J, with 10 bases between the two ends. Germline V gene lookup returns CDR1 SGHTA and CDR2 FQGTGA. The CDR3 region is CASSLNPGFEQYF. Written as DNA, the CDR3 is TGTGCCAGCAGCTTAAACCCTGGTTTCGAGCAGTACTTC.

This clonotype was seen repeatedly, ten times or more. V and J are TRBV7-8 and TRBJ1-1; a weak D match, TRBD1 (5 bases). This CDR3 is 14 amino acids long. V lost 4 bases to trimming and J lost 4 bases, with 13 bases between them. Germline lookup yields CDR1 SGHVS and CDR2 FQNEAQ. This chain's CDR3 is CASSSLTGGTEAFF. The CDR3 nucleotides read TGTGCCAGCAGCTCCCTGACTGGGGGCACTGAAGCTTTCTTT.

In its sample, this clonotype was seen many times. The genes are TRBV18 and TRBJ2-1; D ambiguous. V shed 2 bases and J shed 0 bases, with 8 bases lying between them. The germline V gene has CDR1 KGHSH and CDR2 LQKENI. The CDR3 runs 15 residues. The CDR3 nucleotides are TGTGCCAGCTCACCATTTACCAACTCCTACAATGAGCAGTTCTTC. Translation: CASSPFTNSYNEQFF. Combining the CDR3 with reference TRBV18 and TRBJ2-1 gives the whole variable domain NAGVMQNPRHLVRRRGQEARLRCSPMKGHSHVYWYRQLPEEGLKFMVYLQKENIIDESGMPKERFSAEFPKEGPSILRIQQVVRGDSAAYFCASSPFTNSYNEQFFGPGTRLTVL.

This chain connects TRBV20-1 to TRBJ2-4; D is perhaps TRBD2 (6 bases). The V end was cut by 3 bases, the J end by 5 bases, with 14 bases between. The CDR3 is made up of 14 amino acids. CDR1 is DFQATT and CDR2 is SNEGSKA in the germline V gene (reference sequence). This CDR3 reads CSARDIGTENIQYF. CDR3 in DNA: TGCAGTGCTAGGGATATAGGGACTGAAAACATTCAGTACTTC.

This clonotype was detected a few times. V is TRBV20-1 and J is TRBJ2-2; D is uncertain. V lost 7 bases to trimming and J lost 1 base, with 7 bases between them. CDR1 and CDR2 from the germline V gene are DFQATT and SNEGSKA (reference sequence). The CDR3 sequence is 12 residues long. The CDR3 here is CSVPMNTGELFF. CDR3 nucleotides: TGCAGTGTACCGATGAACACCGGGGAGCTGTTTTTT.

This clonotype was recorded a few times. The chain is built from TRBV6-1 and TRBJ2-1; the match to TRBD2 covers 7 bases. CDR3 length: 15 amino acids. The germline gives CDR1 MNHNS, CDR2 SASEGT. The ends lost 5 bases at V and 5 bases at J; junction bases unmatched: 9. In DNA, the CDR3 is TGTGCCAGCAGTCGGGCGGGAGATATTAACAATGAGCAGTTCTTC. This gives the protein CASSRAGDINNEQFF.